This record concerns one T cell receptor (beta chain) sequence. Sequencing was performed with immunoSEQ multiplex PCR; in TCRdb, only in-frame clones are kept and a portion is missing. The sample records 30,000 to 45,000 clones, roughly 92% being singletons. Trimming left V 1 base short and J 4 bases short, with 16 bases between. CDR1 and CDR2 (germline): MDHEN, SYDVKM. The CDR3 contains 17 residues. The sample is drawn from a study of T cell changes during pregnancy in multiple sclerosis. The chain recombines TRBV28 with TRBJ2-2, with D unresolved. The receptor was derived from a female donor in good health, enrolled as a control in a pregnancy study. The sample in question was CD4+ T cells from peripheral blood mononuclear cells, obtained in the third trimester of pregnancy. This CDR3 is CASSLFLPSLSTGELFF. The CDR3 nucleotides are TGTGCCAGCAGTTTATTTTTACCCAGTTTAAGCACCGGGGAGCTGTTTTTT.